This T cell receptor (beta chain) was retrieved from a study of blood T cell repertoires in COVID-19. This table comes from immunoSEQ multiplex PCR, and its TCRdb copy is limited to in-frame clones, with some not included. This sample yields roughly 250,000 clones, of which 75% to 85% are seen a single time; roughly 12% belongs to the top ten. V was clipped by 4 bases and J by 2 bases, with 9 bases between them. The CDR3 extends over 14 amino acids. Germline V gene data show CDR1 as SNHLY and CDR2 as FYNNEI. This clonotype was obtained from a woman aged 60 to 75 with active or convalescent COVID-19. The chain joins TRBV2 to TRBJ1-5, with TRBD1 as a possible D gene (6 bases). Specimen: peripheral blood. DNA of the CDR3: TGTGCCAGCAGTGTACAGGGAGGCAATCAGCCCCAGCATTTT. Translated, it gives CASSVQGGNQPQHF.